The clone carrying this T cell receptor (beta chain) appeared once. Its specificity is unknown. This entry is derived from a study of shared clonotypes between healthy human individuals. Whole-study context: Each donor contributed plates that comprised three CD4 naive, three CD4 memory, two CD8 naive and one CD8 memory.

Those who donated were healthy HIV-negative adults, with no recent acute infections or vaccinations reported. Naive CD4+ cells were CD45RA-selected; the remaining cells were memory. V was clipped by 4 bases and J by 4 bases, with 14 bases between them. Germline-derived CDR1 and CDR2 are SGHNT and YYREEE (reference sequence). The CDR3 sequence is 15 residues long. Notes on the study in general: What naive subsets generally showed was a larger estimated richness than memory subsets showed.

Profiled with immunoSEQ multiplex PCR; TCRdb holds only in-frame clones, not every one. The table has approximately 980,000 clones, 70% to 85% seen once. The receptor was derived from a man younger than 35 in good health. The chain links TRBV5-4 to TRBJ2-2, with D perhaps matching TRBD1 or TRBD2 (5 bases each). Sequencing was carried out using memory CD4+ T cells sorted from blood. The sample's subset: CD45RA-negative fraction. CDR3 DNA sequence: TGTGCCAGCAGCCTAGGGACCCCGGGCACCGGGGAGCTGTTTTTT. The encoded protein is CASSLGTPGTGELFF.